This T cell receptor beta chain stems from a study of shared clonotypes between healthy human individuals. Regarding the study as a whole: Between a handful of donors, naive CD4 clonotypes were shared at a level of approximately 5%.

Method: immunoSEQ multiplex PCR; TCRdb's copy keeps in-frame clones and lacks some. The profile shows more than 400,000 clones, around 95% of them singletons. A word on this clone: Its antigen is unidentified.

CDR1 and CDR2 from the germline V gene are MDHEN and SYDVKM. Trimming removed 2 bases from V and 7 bases from J, with 11 bases in between. The CDR3 loop spans 14 amino acids. The chain uses TRBV28 and TRBJ1-4; D is possibly TRBD1 (5 bases). This receptor was identified in a woman in her twenties or thirties in good health. The sequencing sample was made of naive CD4+ T cells sorted from blood. Subset indicated: CD45RA+ positively selected. The CDR3: CASSLRDGGEKLFF. CDR3 nucleotide sequence: TGTGCCAGCAGTTTAAGGGACGGAGGTGAAAAACTGTTTTTT.